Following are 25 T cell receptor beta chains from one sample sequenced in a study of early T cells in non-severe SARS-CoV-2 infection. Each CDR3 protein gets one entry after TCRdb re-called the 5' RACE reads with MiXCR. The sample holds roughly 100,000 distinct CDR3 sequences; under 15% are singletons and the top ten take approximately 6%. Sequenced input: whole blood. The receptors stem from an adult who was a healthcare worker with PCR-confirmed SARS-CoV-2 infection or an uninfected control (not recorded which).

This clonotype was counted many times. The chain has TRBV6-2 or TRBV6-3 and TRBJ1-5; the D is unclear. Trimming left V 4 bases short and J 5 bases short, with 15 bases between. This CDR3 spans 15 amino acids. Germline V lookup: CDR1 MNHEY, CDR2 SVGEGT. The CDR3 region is CASSSTRDQDQPQHF. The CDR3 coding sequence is TGTGCCAGCAGTTCGACTCGGGATCAAGATCAGCCCCAGCATTTT.

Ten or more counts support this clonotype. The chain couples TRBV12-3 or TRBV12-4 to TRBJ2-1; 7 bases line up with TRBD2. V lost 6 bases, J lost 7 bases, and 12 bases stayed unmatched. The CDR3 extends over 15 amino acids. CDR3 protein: CASRFSGYLANEQFF. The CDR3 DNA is TGTGCCAGCAGATTTAGCGGGTATCTGGCTAATGAGCAGTTCTTC.

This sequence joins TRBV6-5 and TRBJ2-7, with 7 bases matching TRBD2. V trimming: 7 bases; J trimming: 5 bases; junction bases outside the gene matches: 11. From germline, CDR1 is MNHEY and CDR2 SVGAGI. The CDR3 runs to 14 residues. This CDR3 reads CASTDSKTSHEQYF. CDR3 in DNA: TGTGCCAGCACCGACTCAAAGACTAGCCACGAGCAGTACTTC.

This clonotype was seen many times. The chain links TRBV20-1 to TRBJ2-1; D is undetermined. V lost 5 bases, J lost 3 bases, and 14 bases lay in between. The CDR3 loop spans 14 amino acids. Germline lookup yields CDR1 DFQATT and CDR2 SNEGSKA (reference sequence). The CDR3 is CSARQRRVYNEQFF. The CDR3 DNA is TGCAGTGCTCGCCAACGGCGAGTCTACAATGAGCAGTTCTTC.

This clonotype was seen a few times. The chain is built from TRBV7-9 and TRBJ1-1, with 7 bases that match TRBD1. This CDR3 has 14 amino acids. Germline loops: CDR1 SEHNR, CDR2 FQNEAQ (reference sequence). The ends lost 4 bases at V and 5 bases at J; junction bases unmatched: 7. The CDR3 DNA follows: TGTGCCAGCAGCTGGCAGGGGGAGGGAACTGAAGCTTTCTTT. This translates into CASSWQGEGTEAFF.

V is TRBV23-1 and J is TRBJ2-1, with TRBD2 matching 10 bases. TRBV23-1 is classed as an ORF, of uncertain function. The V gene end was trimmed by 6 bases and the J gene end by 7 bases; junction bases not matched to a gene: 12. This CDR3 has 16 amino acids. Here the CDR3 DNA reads TGCGCCAGCAGGCCGAAAGCGGGAGGGCCGTTTAATGAGCAGTTCTTC. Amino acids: CASRPKAGGPFNEQFF.

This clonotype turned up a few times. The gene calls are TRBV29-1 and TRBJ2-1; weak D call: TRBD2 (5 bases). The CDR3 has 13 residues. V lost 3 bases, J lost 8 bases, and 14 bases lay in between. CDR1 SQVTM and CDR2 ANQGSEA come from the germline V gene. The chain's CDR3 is CSVEGGWGDEQFF. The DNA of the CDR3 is TGCAGCGTTGAGGGTGGTTGGGGAGATGAGCAGTTCTTC.

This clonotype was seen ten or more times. CDR3 DNA: TGTGCCAGCAGTTTATACAGGGGCAACACCTTC. This codes for CASSLYRGNTF. The chain links TRBV12-3 or TRBV12-4 to TRBJ1-2; TRBD1 agrees at 7 bases. Trimming at V came to 2 bases and at J to 12 bases, leaving 3 bases not matched to a gene. The CDR3 has 11 amino acids.

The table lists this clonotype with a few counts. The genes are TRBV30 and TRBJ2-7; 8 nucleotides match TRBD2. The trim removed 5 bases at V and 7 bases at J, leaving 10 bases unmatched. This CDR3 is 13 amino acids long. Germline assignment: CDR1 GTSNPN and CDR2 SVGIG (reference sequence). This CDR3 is CAWAGLGSGEQYF. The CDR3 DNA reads TGTGCCTGGGCGGGACTAGGGTCCGGAGAGCAGTACTTC. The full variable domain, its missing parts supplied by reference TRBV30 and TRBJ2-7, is SQTIHQWPATLVQPVGSPLSLECTVEGTSNPNLYWYRQAAGRGLQLLFYSVGIGQISSEVPQNLSASRPQDRQFILSSKKLLLSDSGFYLCAWAGLGSGEQYFGPGTRLTVT.

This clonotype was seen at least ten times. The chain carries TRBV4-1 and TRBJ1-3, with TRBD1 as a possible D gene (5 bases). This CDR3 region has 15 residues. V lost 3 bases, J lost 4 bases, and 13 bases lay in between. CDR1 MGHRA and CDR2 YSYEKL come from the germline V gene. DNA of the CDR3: TGCGCCAGCAGCCAGGATAAGGGGCCCGGAAACACCATATATTTT. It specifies CASSQDKGPGNTIYF.

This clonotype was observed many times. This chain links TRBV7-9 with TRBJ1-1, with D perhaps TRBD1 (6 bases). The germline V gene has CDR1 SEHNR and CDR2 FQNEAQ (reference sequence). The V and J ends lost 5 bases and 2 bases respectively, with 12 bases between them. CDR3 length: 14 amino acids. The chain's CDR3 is CASSPGQLNTEAFF. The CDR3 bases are TGTGCCAGCAGCCCCGGACAGTTAAACACTGAAGCTTTCTTT.

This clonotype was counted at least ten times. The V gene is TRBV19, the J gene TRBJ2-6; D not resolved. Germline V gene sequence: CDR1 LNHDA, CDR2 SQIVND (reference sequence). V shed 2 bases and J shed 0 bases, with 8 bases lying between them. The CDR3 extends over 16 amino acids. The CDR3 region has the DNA TGTGCCAGTAGTATACAAGGTGGCTCTGGGGCCAACGTCCTGACTTTC. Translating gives CASSIQGGSGANVLTF.

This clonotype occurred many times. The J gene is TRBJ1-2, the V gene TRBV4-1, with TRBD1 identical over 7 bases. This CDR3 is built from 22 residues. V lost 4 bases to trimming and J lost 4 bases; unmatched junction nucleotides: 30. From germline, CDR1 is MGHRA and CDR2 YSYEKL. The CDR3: CASSPDRAYEEPNSFLGYGYTF. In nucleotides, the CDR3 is TGCGCCAGCAGCCCTGACAGGGCTTACGAGGAACCTAATAGCTTCTTAGGCTATGGCTACACCTTC.

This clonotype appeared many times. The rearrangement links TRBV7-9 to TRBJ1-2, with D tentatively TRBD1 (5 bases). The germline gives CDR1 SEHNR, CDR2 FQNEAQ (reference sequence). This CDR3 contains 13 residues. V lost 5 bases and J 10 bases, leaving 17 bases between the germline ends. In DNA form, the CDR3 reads TGTGCCAGCAGCCGACGTGTCGACAGAGACTACACCTTC. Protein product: CASSRRVDRDYTF.

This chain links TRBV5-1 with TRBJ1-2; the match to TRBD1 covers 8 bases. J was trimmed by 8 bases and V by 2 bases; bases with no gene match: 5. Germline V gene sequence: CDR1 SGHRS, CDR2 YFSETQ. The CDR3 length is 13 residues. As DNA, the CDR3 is TGCGCCAGCAGCTTACAGGGGGACGGCGGCTACACCTTC. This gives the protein CASSLQGDGGYTF.

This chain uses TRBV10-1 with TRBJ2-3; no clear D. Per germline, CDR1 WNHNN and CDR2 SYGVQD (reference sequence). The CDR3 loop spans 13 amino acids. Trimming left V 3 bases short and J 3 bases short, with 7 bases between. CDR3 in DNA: TGCGCCAGCAGTGATGGGGTTACAGATACGCAGTATTTT. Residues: CASSDGVTDTQYF.

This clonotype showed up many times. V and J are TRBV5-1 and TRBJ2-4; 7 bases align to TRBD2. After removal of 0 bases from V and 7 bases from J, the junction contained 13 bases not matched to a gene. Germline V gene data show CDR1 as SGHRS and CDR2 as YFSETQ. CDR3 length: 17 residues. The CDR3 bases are TGCGCCAGCAGCTTGGGGGGCGGGAGAGTTGGTGTGAACATTCAGTACTTC. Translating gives CASSLGGGRVGVNIQYF.

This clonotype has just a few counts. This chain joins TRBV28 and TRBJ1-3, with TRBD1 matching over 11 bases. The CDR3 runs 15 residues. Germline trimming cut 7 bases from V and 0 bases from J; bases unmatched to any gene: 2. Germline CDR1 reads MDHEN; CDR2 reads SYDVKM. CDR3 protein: CASTGTGGSGNTIYF. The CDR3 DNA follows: TGTGCCAGCACCGGGACAGGGGGCTCTGGAAACACCATATATTTT.

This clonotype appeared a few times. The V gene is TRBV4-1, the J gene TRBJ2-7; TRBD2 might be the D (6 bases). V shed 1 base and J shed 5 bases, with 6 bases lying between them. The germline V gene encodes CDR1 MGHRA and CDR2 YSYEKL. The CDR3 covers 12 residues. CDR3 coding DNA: TGCGCCAGCAGCCAAGGGGGGGACGAGCAGTACTTC. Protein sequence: CASSQGGDEQYF.

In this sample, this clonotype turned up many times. DNA of the CDR3: TGTGCCAGCAGCGCCCTTTCTGCTGAGCAGTTCTTC. Its translation: CASSALSAEQFF. The rearrangement links TRBV9 to TRBJ2-1; D remains unclear. Trimming left V 3 bases short and J 9 bases short, with 10 bases between. Germline loops: CDR1 SGDLS, CDR2 YYNGEE. The CDR3 totals 12 residues.

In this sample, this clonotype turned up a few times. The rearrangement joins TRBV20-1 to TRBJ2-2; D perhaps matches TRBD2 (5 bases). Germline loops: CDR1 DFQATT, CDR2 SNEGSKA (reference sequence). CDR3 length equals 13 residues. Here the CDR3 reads CSPARAGAGELFF. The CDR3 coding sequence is TGCAGCCCAGCGAGGGCCGGGGCCGGGGAGCTGTTTTTT.

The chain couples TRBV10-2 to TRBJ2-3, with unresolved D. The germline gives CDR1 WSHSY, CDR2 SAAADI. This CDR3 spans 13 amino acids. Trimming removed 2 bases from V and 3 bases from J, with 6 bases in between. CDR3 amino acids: CASSEPSTDTQYF. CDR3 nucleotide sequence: TGCGCCAGCAGTGAGCCTTCAACAGATACGCAGTATTTT.

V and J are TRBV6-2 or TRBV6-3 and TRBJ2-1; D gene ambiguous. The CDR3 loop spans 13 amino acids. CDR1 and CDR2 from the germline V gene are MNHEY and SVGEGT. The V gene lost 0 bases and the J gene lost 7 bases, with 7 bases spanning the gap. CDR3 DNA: TGTGCCAGCAGTTACTCTTTTGGTAATGAGCAGTTCTTC. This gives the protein CASSYSFGNEQFF.

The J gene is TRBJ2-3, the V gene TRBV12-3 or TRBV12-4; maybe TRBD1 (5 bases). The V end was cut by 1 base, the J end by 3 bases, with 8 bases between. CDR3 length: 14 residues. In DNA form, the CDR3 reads TGTGCCAGCAGTTTAGAAGGGGCAACAGATACGCAGTATTTT. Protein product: CASSLEGATDTQYF.

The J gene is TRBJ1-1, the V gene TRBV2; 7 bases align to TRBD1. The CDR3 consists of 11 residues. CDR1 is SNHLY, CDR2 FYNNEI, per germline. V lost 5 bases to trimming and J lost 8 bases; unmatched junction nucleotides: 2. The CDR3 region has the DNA TGTGCCAGCAGTCAGGACAGGGAAGCTTTCTTT. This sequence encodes CASSQDREAFF.